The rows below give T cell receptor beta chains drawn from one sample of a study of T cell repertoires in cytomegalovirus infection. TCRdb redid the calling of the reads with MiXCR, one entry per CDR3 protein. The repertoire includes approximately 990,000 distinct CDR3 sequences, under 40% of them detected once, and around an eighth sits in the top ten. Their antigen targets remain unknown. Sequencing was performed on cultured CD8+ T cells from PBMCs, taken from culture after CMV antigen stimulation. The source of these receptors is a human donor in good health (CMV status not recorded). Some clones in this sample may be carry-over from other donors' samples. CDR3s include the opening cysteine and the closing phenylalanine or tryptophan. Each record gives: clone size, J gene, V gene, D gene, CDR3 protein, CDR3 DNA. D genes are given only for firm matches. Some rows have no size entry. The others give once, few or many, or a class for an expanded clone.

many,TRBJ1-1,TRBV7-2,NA,CASSFYSLDANTEAFF,TGTGCCAGCAGCTTTTACTCTCTCGATGCGAACACTGAAGCTTTCTTT
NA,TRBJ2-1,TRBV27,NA,CASSLEGESSYNEQFF,TGTGCCAGCAGTTTAGAGGGGGAGAGCTCCTACAATGAGCAGTTCTTC
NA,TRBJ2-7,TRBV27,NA,CASSALPAYEQYF,TGTGCCAGCAGTGCCCTCCCGGCCTACGAGCAGTACTTC
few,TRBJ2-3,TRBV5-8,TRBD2,CASRLMASGGEDTQYF,TGTGCCAGCAGATTGATGGCTAGCGGGGGAGAAGATACGCAGTATTTT
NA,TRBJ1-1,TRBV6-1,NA,CASSAAGVIMNTEAFF,TGTGCCAGCAGTGCAGCCGGGGTGATAATGAACACTGAAGCTTTCTTT
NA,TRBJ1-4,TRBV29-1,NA,CSVEDRRGAGGEKLFF,TGCAGCGTTGAAGACCGGCGGGGGGCCGGCGGGGAAAAACTGTTTTTT
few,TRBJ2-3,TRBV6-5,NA,CASSYGRGGGWDTQYF,TGTGCCAGCAGTTACGGCAGGGGCGGAGGGTGGGATACGCAGTATTTT
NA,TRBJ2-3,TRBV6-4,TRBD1,CASSEVGTGVTDTQYF,TGTGCCAGCAGTGAGGTCGGGACAGGGGTTACAGATACGCAGTATTTT
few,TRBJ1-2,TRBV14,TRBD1,CASSQDPGGGDGYTF,TGTGCCAGCAGCCAAGATCCAGGGGGCGGCGATGGCTACACCTTC
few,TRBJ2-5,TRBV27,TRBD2,CASSWAGGYQETQYF,TGTGCCAGCAGTTGGGCGGGGGGGTACCAAGAGACCCAGTACTTC
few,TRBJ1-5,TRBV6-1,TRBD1,CASSEARTRQGARQPQHF,TGTGCCAGCAGTGAAGCGAGAACGAGACAGGGGGCCCGACAGCCCCAGCATTTT
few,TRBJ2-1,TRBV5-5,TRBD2,CATSGGAIGNEQFF,TGTGCCACCAGCGGGGGCGCGATTGGCAATGAGCAGTTCTTC
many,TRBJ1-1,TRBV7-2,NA,CASSPIDGGNTEAFF,TGTGCCAGCAGCCCAATCGACGGGGGGAACACTGAAGCTTTCTTT
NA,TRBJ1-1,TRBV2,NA,CASPTGKNTEAFF,TGTGCCAGCCCCACGGGGAAGAACACTGAAGCTTTCTTT
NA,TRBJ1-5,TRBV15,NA,CATSRERGSNQPQHF,TGTGCCACCAGCAGAGAGAGGGGCAGCAATCAGCCCCAGCATTTT
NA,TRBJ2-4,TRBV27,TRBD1,CASSLLIGDRGSNIQYF,TGTGCCAGCAGTTTATTAATCGGGGACAGGGGGTCAAACATTCAGTACTTC
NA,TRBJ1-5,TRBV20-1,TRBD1,CSARDPAGGILPQHF,TGCAGTGCTAGAGATCCCGCAGGGGGTATTCTCCCCCAGCATTTT
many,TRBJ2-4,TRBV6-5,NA,CASSYSSEPKHLAKNIQYF,TGTGCCAGCAGTTACTCGTCAGAGCCGAAGCACTTAGCCAAAAACATTCAGTACTTC
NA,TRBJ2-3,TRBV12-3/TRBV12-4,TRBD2,CASSEPSGGGADTQYF,TGTGCCAGCAGCGAGCCTAGCGGGGGAGGGGCAGATACGCAGTATTTT
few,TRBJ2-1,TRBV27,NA,CASSFVGRSGPNEQFF,TGTGCCAGCAGTTTCGTGGGAAGGTCAGGGCCCAATGAGCAGTTCTTC
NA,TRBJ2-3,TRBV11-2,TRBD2,CASSLLGLAVLDTQYF,TGTGCCAGCAGCTTGTTGGGACTAGCGGTACTAGATACGCAGTATTTT
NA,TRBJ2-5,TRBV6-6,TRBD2,CASSYSTWTSGGQGTQYF,TGTGCCAGCAGTTACTCGACTTGGACTAGCGGGGGCCAAGGCACCCAGTACTTC
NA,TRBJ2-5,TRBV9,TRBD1,CASSLRETGPREETQYF,TGTGCCAGCAGCCTTAGAGAGACAGGGCCGCGCGAGGAGACCCAGTACTTC
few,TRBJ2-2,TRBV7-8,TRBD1,CASSLQGQGTRELFF,TGTGCCAGCAGCTTACAGGGACAGGGGACCAGAGAGCTGTTTTTT
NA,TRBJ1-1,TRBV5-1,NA,CASSFRDPRNTEAFF,TGCGCCAGCAGCTTCCGGGACCCGAGGAACACTGAAGCTTTCTTT
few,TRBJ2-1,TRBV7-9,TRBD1,CASSSPPQGEFDEQFF,TGTGCCAGCAGCTCCCCTCCACAGGGGGAGTTCGATGAGCAGTTCTTC
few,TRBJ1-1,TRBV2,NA,CASIVTEAFF,TGTGCCAGCATCGTGACTGAAGCTTTCTTT
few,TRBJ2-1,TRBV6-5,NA,CASSYSETGSNEQFF,TGTGCCAGCAGTTACTCCGAGACAGGTTCGAATGAGCAGTTCTTC
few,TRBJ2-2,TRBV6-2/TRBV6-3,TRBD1,CASSSTGIGGELFF,TGTGCCAGCAGCTCGACAGGGATAGGCGGGGAGCTGTTTTTT
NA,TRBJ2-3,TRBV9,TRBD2,CASSPSGGLGF,TGTGCCAGCAGCCCTAGCGGGGGACTTGGTTTT
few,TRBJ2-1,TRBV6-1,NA,CASIGYEQFF,TGTGCCAGCATAGGCTATGAGCAGTTCTTC
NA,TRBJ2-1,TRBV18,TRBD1,CASSPQRTGVYNEQFF,TGTGCCAGCTCACCACAACGGACAGGTGTGTACAATGAGCAGTTCTTC
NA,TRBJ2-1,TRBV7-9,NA,CASSRESDQNEQFF,TGTGCCAGCAGCCGCGAGTCGGACCAGAATGAGCAGTTCTTC
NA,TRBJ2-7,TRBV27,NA,CASSLLGSPKQYF,TGTGCCAGCAGTTTATTGGGCTCCCCGAAGCAGTACTTC
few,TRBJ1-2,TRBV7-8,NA,CASSSSPGAVYGYTF,TGTGCCAGCAGCTCCAGTCCGGGGGCTGTCTATGGCTACACCTTC
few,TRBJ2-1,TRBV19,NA,CASSIGSEQFF,TGTGCCAGTAGTATAGGGAGTGAGCAGTTCTTC
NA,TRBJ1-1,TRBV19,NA,CASSFQAIPSTEAFF,TGTGCCAGTAGTTTTCAGGCGATCCCGAGCACTGAAGCTTTCTTT
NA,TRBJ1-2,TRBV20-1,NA,CSALTGKGNYGYTF,TGCAGTGCGTTAACAGGGAAAGGGAACTATGGCTACACCTTC
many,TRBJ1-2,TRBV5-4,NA,CASSLDPGLGYGYTF,TGTGCCAGCAGCTTGGATCCAGGGCTGGGCTATGGCTACACCTTC
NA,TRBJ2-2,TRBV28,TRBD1,CASTPLYVQGVTGELFF,TGTGCCAGCACTCCGCTTTACGTACAGGGGGTAACCGGGGAGCTGTTTTTT
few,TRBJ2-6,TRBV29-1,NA,CSAPLPGISGANVLTF,TGCAGCGCCCCGCTACCGGGAATCTCTGGGGCCAACGTCCTGACTTTC
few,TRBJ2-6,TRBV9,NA,CASSVVGTGANVLTF,TGTGCCAGCAGCGTAGTGGGGACTGGGGCCAACGTCCTGACTTTC
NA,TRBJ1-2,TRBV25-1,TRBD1,CATRGQGKSGDGYTF,TGTGCCACCCGGGGACAGGGAAAATCGGGCGATGGCTACACCTTC
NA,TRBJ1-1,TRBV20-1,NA,CSARGPGNTEAFF,TGCAGTGCTAGGGGTCCAGGGAACACTGAAGCTTTCTTT
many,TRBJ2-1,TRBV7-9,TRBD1,CASSPTQGASYNEQFF,TGTGCCAGCAGCCCTACACAGGGGGCCTCCTACAATGAGCAGTTCTTC
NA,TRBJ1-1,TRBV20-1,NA,CSARDGYEIGWERAFF,TGCAGTGCTAGAGATGGATATGAGATAGGGTGGGAGAGAGCTTTCTTT